This T cell receptor (beta chain) was captured in a study of technical replicates of blood from a handful of donors. The V segment lost 2 bases and the J segment 5 bases; nucleotides outside the gene matches: 9. This CDR3 spans 17 amino acids. The germline V gene has CDR1 MNHNS and CDR2 SASEGT. TCRdb's table, derived via immunoSEQ multiplex PCR, lists solely in-frame clones and lacks some. This table has about 93,000 clones, roughly 96% appearing once. Source material: T cells isolated from PBMCs. The chain employs TRBV6-1 and TRBJ2-1; 10 bases line up with TRBD2. The clonotype originates from a human donor in good health. CDR3 sequence (DNA): TGTGCCAGCAGTGAAACATTCCCTAGCGGGGGAGACAATGAGCAGTTCTTC. It codes for CASSETFPSGGDNEQFF.